A single sample gave rise to the 15 T cell receptor beta chains below, sequenced in a study of human T cells and chemical hapten exposure. Someone pulled total RNA out of unfractionated whole blood. Individual cDNA molecules (in the library) carried attached unique molecular identifiers. TCRdb fed the reads into MiXCR, producing one record per CDR3 protein. Found here are 95,000 to 150,000 distinct CDR3 sequences, roughly 8.5% of them singletons; the top ten hold approximately 1.5%. What was sequenced was whole blood. These receptors were obtained from a human donor in good health. Some clones in this sample may be carry-over from other donors' samples.

This chain uses TRBV5-6 with TRBJ2-1; the match to TRBD2 covers 14 bases. Germline values: CDR1 SGHDT, CDR2 YYEEEE. This CDR3 contains 16 residues. Trimming removed 4 bases from V and 10 bases from J; junction bases left unmatched: 10. CDR3: CASSLPGTSGSREQFF. As DNA, the CDR3 is TGTGCCAGCAGCCTTCCCGGGACTAGCGGGAGCCGGGAGCAGTTCTTC. Together with reference TRBV5-6 and TRBJ2-1, the CDR3 gives the full variable domain: DAGVTQSPTHLIKTRGQQVTLRCSPKSGHDTVSWYQQALGQGPQFIFQYYEEEERQRGNFPDRFSGHQFPNYSSELNVNALLLGDSALYLCASSLPGTSGSREQFFGPGTRLTVL.

This chain joins TRBV5-6 and TRBJ2-3; 10 positions agree with TRBD2. The germline V gene encodes CDR1 SGHDT and CDR2 YYEEEE. The CDR3 spans 18 residues. The V and J ends lost 0 bases and 6 bases, in that order; junction bases with no gene match: 13. The CDR3 DNA follows: TGTGCCAGCAGCTTGGCCGTGAATCCACTAGCGGGGAAGGATACGCAGTATTTT. It yields the protein CASSLAVNPLAGKDTQYF.

This clonotype was detected only a few times. The chain uses TRBV29-1 and TRBJ1-5; D unclear. V lost 4 bases, J lost 5 bases, and 12 bases lay in between. Germline assignment: CDR1 SQVTM and CDR2 ANQGSEA. This CDR3 region has 13 residues. The CDR3 loop is CSVGPGKDQPQHF. CDR3 DNA sequence: TGCAGCGTTGGGCCCGGGAAGGATCAGCCCCAGCATTTT.

The CDR3 nucleotides read TGTGCCAGCAGCTCCTACAGGACTAGCACAGATACGCAGTATTTT. It encodes CASSSYRTSTDTQYF. The chain joins TRBV7-3 to TRBJ2-3; D may correspond to TRBD1 or TRBD2 (5 bases each). The CDR3 sequence is 15 residues long. Germline-derived CDR1 and CDR2 are SGHTA and FQGTGA. V shed 4 bases and J shed 0 bases, with 11 bases lying between them.

This chain connects TRBV27 to TRBJ2-3; D is perhaps TRBD1 (6 bases). Trimming left V 8 bases short and J 4 bases short, with 16 bases between. The CDR3 has 14 residues. Per germline, CDR1 MNHEY and CDR2 SMNVEV (reference sequence). CDR3 bases: TGTGCCAGCGAACGGACAGTATTGGCAGATACGCAGTATTTT. This codes for CASERTVLADTQYF.

This clonotype has ten or more counts. The chain couples TRBV12-3 or TRBV12-4 to TRBJ2-1; 9 bases line up with TRBD2. The CDR3 is 14 residues long. The V and J ends lost 6 bases and 5 bases, in that order; junction bases with no gene match: 5. CDR3 region: CASRERGAHNEQFF. As DNA, the CDR3 is TGTGCCAGCAGGGAGCGGGGGGCCCACAATGAGCAGTTCTTC.

At least ten counts were recorded for this clonotype. The chain carries TRBV29-1 and TRBJ1-1; D call uncertain. The V and J ends lost 5 bases and 0 bases respectively, with 7 bases between them. In germline, CDR1 is SQVTM, CDR2 ANQGSEA. The CDR3 sequence is 12 residues long. In DNA, the CDR3 is TGCAGCGTTCAACCAATGAACACTGAAGCTTTCTTT. It specifies CSVQPMNTEAFF.

The chain recombines TRBV27 with TRBJ2-3; D not certain. The CDR3 is 15 amino acids. Deletions cut 5 bases from V and 1 base from J, with 13 bases between. The V gene's germline CDR1 is MNHEY and CDR2 SMNVEV (reference sequence). The CDR3 DNA reads TGTGCCAGCAGTCCACTTTTTGACCGCACAGATACGCAGTATTTT. Amino acid sequence: CASSPLFDRTDTQYF.

The genes are TRBV10-3 and TRBJ2-1; 11 nucleotides match TRBD2. Per germline, CDR1 ENHRY and CDR2 SYGVKD. V lost 4 bases to trimming and J lost 0 bases; unmatched junction nucleotides: 5. The CDR3 covers 17 residues. This CDR3 reads CAISGLAGGHSYNEQFF. CDR3 DNA sequence: TGTGCCATCAGTGGATTAGCGGGGGGGCACTCCTACAATGAGCAGTTCTTC.

This clonotype came up many times. This sequence joins TRBV7-2 and TRBJ1-4; D gene unclear. Germline V gene lookup returns CDR1 SGHTA and CDR2 FQGNSA. The CDR3 totals 15 residues. Trimming removed 5 bases from V and 8 bases from J, with 18 bases in between. Written as DNA, the CDR3 is TGTGCCAGCAGCCCTCCCGGCAGGCGCTCAGAAAAACTGTTTTTT. Translated: CASSPPGRRSEKLFF.

This clonotype occurred many times. The rearrangement links TRBV14 to TRBJ1-1, with unresolved D. Trimming left V 4 bases short and J 2 bases short, with 8 bases between. Germline V gene data show CDR1 as SGHDN and CDR2 as FVKESK. The CDR3 is 13 amino acids. The CDR3 is CASSPQINTEAFF. For the CDR3, the DNA is TGTGCCAGCAGCCCACAGATTAACACTGAAGCTTTCTTT.

This clonotype was counted a few times. The J gene is TRBJ2-1, the V gene TRBV29-1, with D tentatively TRBD1 or TRBD2 (5 bases each). CDR1 is SQVTM, CDR2 ANQGSEA, per germline. CDR3 length: 11 residues. V lost 4 bases to trimming and J lost 14 bases, with 15 bases between them. The CDR3 is CSVGDRDSKFF. Here the CDR3 DNA reads TGCAGCGTTGGGGACCGCGACAGTAAGTTCTTC.

This clonotype was counted ten times or more. The chain joins TRBV6-5 to TRBJ2-7, with TRBD2 matching over 11 bases. The CDR3 is 18 residues long. V dropped 6 bases and J dropped 3; count of bases not matched to a gene: 16. Germline V CDR1 and CDR2: MNHEY, SVGAGI. The CDR3, as DNA: TGTGCCAGCAGGGTCCGAGGTAGCGGGGGGGCCTTTGGCTACGAGCAGTACTTC. Translation gives CASRVRGSGGAFGYEQYF.

This clonotype was seen at least ten times. The rearrangement uses TRBV4-1 and TRBJ1-6; maybe TRBD1 (5 bases). The CDR3 length is 18 residues. V lost 0 bases and J lost 2, with 14 bases in between. Germline CDR1 is MGHRA and CDR2 is YSYEKL. The CDR3 DNA sequence: TGCGCCAGCAGCCAAGATCGGAGGGCAGGGCCCTATAATTCACCCCTCCACTTT. This codes for CASSQDRRAGPYNSPLHF.

This clonotype was recorded a few times. Here the CDR3 reads CASSFPVTGELFF. The CDR3 DNA reads as TGTGCCAGCAGTTTTCCCGTCACCGGGGAGCTGTTTTTT. The chain combines TRBV12-3 or TRBV12-4 with TRBJ2-2; no clear D gene. V lost 3 bases and J 4 bases, leaving 6 bases between the germline ends. The CDR3 has 13 amino acids.